This T cell receptor (beta chain) was captured in a study of cytomegalovirus exposure and HLA in healthy donors. The study, taken as a whole, reports: Accurate HLA-A and HLA-B prediction from TCR beta sequences was reported for most subjects. Most TCR sequences were uncommon, yet certain public TCRs appeared in many donors.

PCR primers comprised 60 Vbeta and 13 Jbeta primers. Sequencing was performed with immunoSEQ multiplex PCR; in TCRdb, only in-frame clones are kept and a portion is missing. The sample has around 150,000 clones, around 83% seen once. Notes on this clone: The antigen is not known.

This CDR3 is 13 amino acids long. The germline V and J ends were trimmed by 6 bases and 4 bases, with 12 bases remaining between them. Germline-derived CDR1 and CDR2 are PRHDT and FYEKMQ (reference sequence). This sequence originates from a man in his fifties in good health and CMV-seropositive. What was sequenced was PBMCs. The V gene is TRBV13, the J gene TRBJ1-1, with a tentative D call TRBD1 (5 bases). In nucleotides, the CDR3 is TGTGCCAGCAGTCGGGGGAGGAGCACTGAAGCTTTCTTT. This sequence encodes CASSRGRSTEAFF.